The 25 T cell receptor beta chains below were found in one sample sequenced in a study of T-cell reconstitution after alpha-beta-depleted transplantation in children. Unique molecular identifiers were used to barcode this TCRbeta library. In TCRdb, the PCR reads were re-called with MiXCR into one record per CDR3 protein. The table has around 960,000 distinct CDR3 sequences, roughly 31% seen once. This specimen consisted of PBMCs, mostly from graft donor cells, obtained 360 days after TCRalphabeta/CD19-depleted stem cell transplant. The receptor set was obtained from a boy under two years old who had a stem cell transplant for SCID, so the T cells may come from the graft donor.

The V gene is TRBV7-9, the J gene TRBJ1-5; weak D call: TRBD1 (6 bases). Trimming stripped 5 bases from V and 3 bases from J, with 20 bases between. CDR3 size: 17 residues. CDR1 is SEHNR, CDR2 FQNEAQ, per germline (reference sequence). The CDR3 DNA reads as TGTGCCAGCAGCGACACCCGGACAGAACCCTTCAATCAGCCCCAGCATTTT. Translating it yields CASSDTRTEPFNQPQHF.

J is TRBJ2-1 and V is TRBV12-3 or TRBV12-4; 8 nucleotides line up with TRBD2. The CDR3 is made up of 15 amino acids. V trimming: 6 bases; J trimming: 3 bases; junction bases outside the gene matches: 7. Here the CDR3 DNA reads TGTGCCAGCAGCCCTGACGGGACTAGCTACAATGAGCAGTTCTTC. Amino acids: CASSPDGTSYNEQFF.

This clonotype turned up a few times. The chain is built from TRBV6-5 and TRBJ2-5, with 7 bases lining up with TRBD1. The CDR3 loop spans 19 amino acids. The V segment lost 0 bases and the J segment 2 bases; nucleotides outside the gene matches: 15. Germline loops: CDR1 MNHEY, CDR2 SVGAGI. The CDR3 here is CASSYSNRGLLRPQETQYF. The CDR3 nucleotides read TGTGCCAGCAGTTACTCGAACAGGGGTCTGCTGAGGCCACAAGAGACCCAGTACTTC.

This clonotype was seen once. The chain couples TRBV5-1 to TRBJ2-7, with TRBD1 matching over 7 bases. CDR3 length: 15 amino acids. The V segment lost 4 bases and the J segment 1 base; nucleotides outside the gene matches: 8. Germline V CDR1 and CDR2: SGHRS, YFSETQ. The CDR3 protein is CASSPGQSRSYEQYF. The DNA for the CDR3 is TGCGCCAGCAGCCCGGGACAGTCCCGATCCTACGAGCAGTACTTC.

This chain uses TRBV4-1 with TRBJ1-2; D remains unclear. V was trimmed by 0 bases and J by 5 bases, leaving 10 bases between them. Germline-derived CDR1 and CDR2 are MGHRA and YSYEKL. This CDR3 is built from 14 residues. The CDR3: CASSQELPGYGYTF. The CDR3 DNA sequence: TGCGCCAGCAGCCAAGAGTTACCGGGTTATGGCTACACCTTC.

This rearrangement joins TRBV6-1 to TRBJ2-2; the D gene is possibly TRBD1 (6 bases). Trimming stripped 7 bases from V and 3 bases from J, with 15 bases between. The germline gives CDR1 MNHNS, CDR2 SASEGT. The CDR3 spans 15 residues. This CDR3 is CASTNWGPDTGELFF. In nucleotides, the CDR3 is TGTGCCAGCACCAATTGGGGGCCGGACACCGGGGAGCTGTTTTTT.

This sequence joins TRBV12-3 or TRBV12-4 and TRBJ2-4; no clear D. Trimming removed 3 bases from V and 1 base from J, with 13 bases in between. The CDR3 runs to 16 residues. CDR3 amino acids: CASSFIGFGAKNIQYF. CDR3 nucleotide sequence: TGTGCCAGCAGTTTCATAGGGTTCGGGGCCAAAAACATTCAGTACTTC.

The V gene is TRBV10-3, the J gene TRBJ2-5; the D gene could be TRBD1 or TRBD2 (5 bases each). The germline V and J ends were trimmed by 4 bases and 4 bases, with 13 bases remaining between them. CDR3 length equals 14 residues. Looked up from germline, CDR1 is ENHRY and CDR2 is SYGVKD. The CDR3 region is CAISVGPLGETQYF. Written as DNA, the CDR3 is TGTGCCATCAGTGTGGGACCCCTGGGAGAGACCCAGTACTTC.

This clonotype was counted only a few times. This chain connects TRBV20-1 to TRBJ1-5, with a tentative D call TRBD1 (5 bases). The CDR3 spans 15 residues. The V end was cut by 6 bases, the J end by 0 bases, with 15 bases between. Per the germline V gene, CDR1 is DFQATT and CDR2 is SNEGSKA (reference sequence). The chain's CDR3 is CSARGGWDSNQPQHF. CDR3 bases: TGCAGTGCCCGGGGGGGTTGGGATAGCAATCAGCCCCAGCATTTT.

This clonotype was seen a few times. This chain connects TRBV15 to TRBJ2-7, with 11 bases identical to TRBD1. The CDR3 runs 15 residues. The germline gives CDR1 LNHNV, CDR2 YYDKDF (reference sequence). V shed 5 bases, J shed 4 bases, and the junction held 7 bases outside the gene matches. DNA of the CDR3: TGTGCCACCAGCCCCGGGACAGGGGGTCTGTACGAGCAGTACTTC. Its translation is CATSPGTGGLYEQYF.

The chain has TRBV4-3 and TRBJ2-3, with 8 bases lining up with TRBD2. This CDR3 region has 17 residues. Germline CDR1 reads LGHNA; CDR2 reads YSLEER. With V trimmed by 5 bases and J by 0 bases, 10 bases remained unmatched. CDR3 region: CASSVFPGTRSTDTQYF. The CDR3 DNA follows: TGCGCCAGCAGCGTGTTTCCCGGGACTAGAAGCACAGATACGCAGTATTTT.

This clonotype turned up a few times. The gene calls are TRBV12-3 or TRBV12-4 and TRBJ2-2; 8 bases match TRBD1. This CDR3 has 15 amino acids. With V trimmed by 3 bases and J by 7 bases, 7 bases remained unmatched. The CDR3 protein is CASSLQGAFDGELFF. As DNA, the CDR3 is TGTGCCAGCAGTTTGCAGGGGGCGTTTGACGGGGAGCTGTTTTTT.

The chain links TRBV19 to TRBJ1-6; 9 positions agree with TRBD1. Germline V CDR1 and CDR2: LNHDA, SQIVND (reference sequence). The CDR3 is 14 amino acids. The V segment lost 5 bases and the J segment 10 bases; nucleotides outside the gene matches: 6. The CDR3 DNA is TGTGCCAGTAGTCCGGGACAGGGCCCCTCACCCCTCCACTTT. It yields the protein CASSPGQGPSPLHF.

The chain combines TRBV11-1 with TRBJ2-1; 16 nucleotides align to TRBD2. J lost 7 bases, V lost 4 bases, and 7 bases had no gene match. Germline V lookup: CDR1 SGHAT, CDR2 FQDESV (reference sequence). The CDR3 has 17 amino acids. CDR3 coding DNA: TGTGCCAGCAGCTCCACGGGACTAGCGGGGGGGCCGAATGAGCAGTTCTTC. Translation gives CASSSTGLAGGPNEQFF.

CDR3 sequence (DNA): TGTGCCACCAGTGATTCGACAGGGTGGGAGCAGTTCTTC. It specifies CATSDSTGWEQFF. The chain employs TRBV24-1 and TRBJ2-1, with 7 nucleotides matching TRBD1. J was trimmed by 10 bases and V by 2 bases; bases with no gene match: 4. This CDR3 spans 13 amino acids. The germline V gene encodes CDR1 KGHDR and CDR2 SFDVKD.

This clonotype appeared a few times. The chain uses TRBV2 and TRBJ2-5, with D perhaps TRBD1 or TRBD2 (5 bases each). Trimming left V 8 bases short and J 5 bases short, with 12 bases between. In germline, CDR1 is SNHLY, CDR2 FYNNEI. The CDR3 has 12 residues. CDR3 nucleotide sequence: TGTGCCAGCTTCGGGACGGAGGAGACCCAGTACTTC. It is translated as CASFGTEETQYF. Combining the CDR3 with reference TRBV2 and TRBJ2-5 gives the whole variable domain EPEVTQTPSHQVTQMGQEVILRCVPISNHLYFYWYRQILGQKVEFLVSFYNNEISEKSEIFDDQFSVERPDGSNFTLKIRSTKLEDSAMYFCASFGTEETQYFGPGTRLLVL.

This chain uses TRBV12-3 or TRBV12-4 with TRBJ2-4; a weak D match, TRBD2 (5 bases). The CDR3 is made up of 14 amino acids. V lost 5 bases, J lost 0 bases, and 8 bases lay in between. CDR3: CASSGSLAKNIQYF. CDR3 bases: TGTGCCAGCAGTGGGAGTTTAGCCAAAAACATTCAGTACTTC.

The sample holds a few counts of this clonotype. V gene TRBV5-1 combines with J gene TRBJ2-2; D not resolved. CDR3 length: 11 residues. V was cut by 7 bases and J by 3 bases, with 4 bases left in between. CDR1 is SGHRS, CDR2 YFSETQ, per germline. For the CDR3, the DNA is TGCGCCAGCCATTACACCGGGGAGCTGTTTTTT. This translates into CASHYTGELFF.

This clonotype turned up a few times. The chain combines TRBV9 with TRBJ2-2; 8 bases align to TRBD1. V shed 4 bases, J shed 0 bases, and the junction held 5 bases outside the gene matches. The CDR3 is 16 residues long. Germline V gene sequence: CDR1 SGDLS, CDR2 YYNGEE. CDR3 nucleotides: TGTGCCAGCAGCCCAAGGACAGGGACGAACACCGGGGAGCTGTTTTTT. Translation gives CASSPRTGTNTGELFF.

Only a few counts were recorded for this clonotype. The chain joins TRBV20-1 to TRBJ1-1; D gene unclear. This CDR3 region has 12 residues. V was shortened by 3 bases and J by 7 bases, with 12 bases between the two germline ends. CDR1 DFQATT and CDR2 SNEGSKA come from the germline V gene (reference sequence). This CDR3 reads CSASHGQLEAFF. The CDR3 DNA sequence: TGCAGTGCTAGTCACGGGCAGCTTGAAGCTTTCTTT.

The genes are TRBV6-5 and TRBJ1-1; the D is unclear. This CDR3 has 14 amino acids. CDR1 and CDR2 (germline): MNHEY, SVGAGI. The V and J ends lost 3 bases and 4 bases respectively, with 12 bases between them. The CDR3 is CASSYQVAGTEAFF. CDR3 bases: TGTGCCAGCAGTTATCAGGTCGCGGGCACTGAAGCTTTCTTT.

This clonotype showed up just a few times. The chain is built from TRBV7-6 and TRBJ2-5; 8 bases line up with TRBD2. After removal of 1 base from V and 2 bases from J, the junction contained 3 bases not matched to a gene. Germline V gene data show CDR1 as SGHVS and CDR2 as FNYEAQ. The CDR3 contains 15 residues. The CDR3 DNA is TGTGCCAGCAGCTTAGTAGGGACTAGGCAAGAGACCCAGTACTTC. Residues: CASSLVGTRQETQYF. Full variable domain (remainder filled in from reference TRBV7-6 and TRBJ2-5): GAGVSQSPRYKVTKRGQDVALRCDPISGHVSLYWYRQALGQGPEFLTYFNYEAQQDKSGLPNDRFSAERPEGSISTLTIQRTEQRDSAMYRCASSLVGTRQETQYFGPGTRLLVL.

The chain carries TRBV4-1 and TRBJ2-2; no clear D. This CDR3 has 15 residues. Germline V gene sequence: CDR1 MGHRA, CDR2 YSYEKL. V shed 1 base and J shed 8 bases, with 14 bases lying between them. The CDR3 DNA reads as TGCGCCAGCAGCCAAGGGGCCCCCCTCCTTGGGGAGCTGTTTTTT. Its protein is CASSQGAPLLGELFF.

In nucleotides, the CDR3 is TGTGCCAGCAGCTTCTTTGACAGCAGCACAGATACGCAGTATTTT. It translates to CASSFFDSSTDTQYF. The V call is TRBV5-5, the J call TRBJ2-3; D is possibly TRBD1 (5 bases). Germline lookup yields CDR1 SGHKS and CDR2 YYEKEE (reference sequence). V was trimmed by 2 bases and J by 0 bases, leaving 10 bases between them. The CDR3 is 15 residues long. Combining the CDR3 with reference TRBV5-5 and TRBJ2-3 gives the whole variable domain DAGVTQSPTHLIKTRGQQVTLRCSPISGHKSVSWYQQVLGQGPQFIFQYYEKEERGRGNFPDRFSARQFPNYSSELNVNALLLGDSALYLCASSFFDSSTDTQYFGPGTRLTVL.

This clonotype is a singleton in its sample. The CDR3 loop is CATSSRGSGAVEQFF. The CDR3 DNA follows: TGTGCCACCAGCTCCCGGGGTAGCGGGGCCGTTGAGCAGTTCTTC. The chain recombines TRBV15 with TRBJ2-1; 8 positions agree with TRBD2. The CDR3 extends over 15 amino acids. Germline-derived CDR1 and CDR2 are LNHNV and YYDKDF (reference sequence). V trimming: 5 bases; J trimming: 9 bases; junction bases outside the gene matches: 12.